The rows below give T cell receptor beta chains drawn from one sample of a study of spatial heterogeneity in lung cancer. TCRdb used MiXCR to reprocess the 5' RACE reads, holding one entry per CDR3 protein. The table shows several thousand distinct CDR3 sequences, with around 3.9% occurring only once. Sample: lung tumor tissue, taken at surgery. Receptors originate from a female donor with early-stage non-small cell lung cancer. CDR3s include the opening cysteine and the closing phenylalanine or tryptophan.

>TRBV7-2
CASSPLLLGAYEQYF
>TRBV11-3
CASSADSSYNSPLHF
>TRBV20-1
CSARDPAEGPYEQYF
>TRBV11-2
CASSLWEASGIQQYF
>TRBV29-1
CSVGTSGRRGEQFF
>TRBV20-1
CSAVGQTGEAFF
>TRBV14
CASSQVSGRPYNEQFF
>TRBV7-2
CASSLVGSSGYNEQFF
>TRBV12-3/TRBV12-4
CASSRTGNAYGYTF
>TRBV20-1
CSARLTDTQYF
>TRBV28
CASSFSRTGEALSTYEQYF
>TRBV10-1
CASSEGLQVTDTQYF
>TRBV6-5
CASSYNGQGNTEAFF
>TRBV6-6
CASNTGIQPQHF
>TRBV7-9
CASSRTVGAFF
>TRBV6-5
CASSYSMDSGKRTDTQYF
>TRBV5-1
CASSIVPSPEDEQYF
>TRBV5-1
CASSLSGSRNYGYTF
>TRBV5-1
CASSFRTGECGYNF
>TRBV20-1
CSAILSTGENSPLHF
>TRBV12-3/TRBV12-4
CASSRGGGYGYTF
>TRBV27
CASSSPGQGAAKQYF
>TRBV2
CASSDKVPQPQHF
>TRBV28
CASSLEGGLNEQFF
>TRBV20-1
CSAPPSGGEKLFF
>TRBV9
CASSEGWGTVLYTQYF